The present T cell receptor (beta chain) was sequenced within a study of blood T cell repertoires in COVID-19. In the study overall: There were acute and convalescent COVID-19 samples, and they came from the United States, Italy and Spain. Nucleic acid was either cDNA or gDNA, and it came from T cells, B-cell-depleted T cells, or PBMCs.

In its sample, this clone was seen a few times. CDR3 length: 16 amino acids. Germline V gives CDR1 SEHNR, CDR2 FQNEAQ (reference sequence). V trimming: 5 bases; J trimming: 1 base; junction bases outside the gene matches: 10. In the study's own analysis: Reference gene primer amplification yielded estimated nucleated cell counts. Only in-frame clones appear in the TCRdb table, and some are missing; sequencing was by immunoSEQ multiplex PCR. D and trimming come from the DNA, and the V and J calls and clone size come from that table. This table has some 38,000 clones, almost 90% appearing once. The sequenced sample was peripheral blood. This TCR derives from a man aged 55 to 70 with active or convalescent COVID-19. The V and J genes are TRBV7-9 and TRBJ1-2, with TRBD1 matching over 7 bases. DNA of the CDR3: TGTGCCAGCAGCGGGATCCGGGACAGAAATAACTATGGCTACACCTTC. It is translated as CASSGIRDRNNYGYTF. Full variable domain (remainder filled in from reference TRBV7-9 and TRBJ1-2): DTGVSQNPRHKITKRGQNVTFRCDPISEHNRLYWYRQTLGQGPEFLTYFQNEAQLEKSRLLSDRFSAERPKGSFSTLEIQRTEQGDSAMYLCASSGIRDRNNYGYTFGSGTRLTVV.